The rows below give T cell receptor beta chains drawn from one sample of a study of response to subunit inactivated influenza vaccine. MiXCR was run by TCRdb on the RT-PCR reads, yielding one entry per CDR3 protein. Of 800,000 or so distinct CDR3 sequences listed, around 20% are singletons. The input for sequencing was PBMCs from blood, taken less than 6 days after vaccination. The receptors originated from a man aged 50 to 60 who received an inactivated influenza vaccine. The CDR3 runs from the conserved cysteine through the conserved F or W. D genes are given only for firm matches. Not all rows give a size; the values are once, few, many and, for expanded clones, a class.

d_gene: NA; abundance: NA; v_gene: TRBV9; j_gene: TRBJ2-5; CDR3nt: TGTGCCAGCAGCCCGTATGCGGACAAAGAGACCCAGTACTTC; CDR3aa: CASSPYADKETQYF
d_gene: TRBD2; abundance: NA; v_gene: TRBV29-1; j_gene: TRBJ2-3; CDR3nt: TGCAGCGTTCGACTATTTAGCGGGAGCGAGGCAGATACGCAGTATTTT; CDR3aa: CSVRLFSGSEADTQYF
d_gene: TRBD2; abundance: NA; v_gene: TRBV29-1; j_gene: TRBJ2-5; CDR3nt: TGCAGCGCGGCGGGAGCCCAAGAGACCCAGTACTTC; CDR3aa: CSAAGAQETQYF
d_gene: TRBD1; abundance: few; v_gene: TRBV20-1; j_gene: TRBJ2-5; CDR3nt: TGCAGTGCTAAGCCCGGGACAGGCGAATGGACAAGGGTGACCCAGCACTTC; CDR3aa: CSAKPGTGEWTRVTQHF
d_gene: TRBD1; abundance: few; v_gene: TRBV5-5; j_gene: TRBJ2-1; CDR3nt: TGTGCCAGCAGCTTGTCACCGGGACAGGGGGCGCTGAATGAGCAGTTCTTC; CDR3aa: CASSLSPGQGALNEQFF
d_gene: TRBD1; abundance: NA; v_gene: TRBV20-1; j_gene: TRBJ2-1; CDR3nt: TGCAGTGCTAGGGGGACAGCCTTAAATGAGCAGTTCTTC; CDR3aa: CSARGTALNEQFF
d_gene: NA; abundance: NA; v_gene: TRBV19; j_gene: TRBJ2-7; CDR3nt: TGTGCCAGTAGTCTCTCCCCCGGGACCGGATCTTACGAGCAGTACTTC; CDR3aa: CASSLSPGTGSYEQYF
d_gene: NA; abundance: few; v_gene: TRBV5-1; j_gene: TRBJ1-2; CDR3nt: TGCGCCAGCAGCGGGGGGCAGGGTAACGTCTATGGCTACACCTTC; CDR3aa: CASSGGQGNVYGYTF
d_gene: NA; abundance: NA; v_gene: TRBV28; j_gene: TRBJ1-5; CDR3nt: TGTGCCAGCAGTTTCTACAACGGACGTACGGCACAGGTAATTAGCAATCAGCCCCAGCATTTT; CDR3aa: CASSFYNGRTAQVISNQPQHF
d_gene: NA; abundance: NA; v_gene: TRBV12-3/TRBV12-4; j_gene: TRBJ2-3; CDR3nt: TGTGCCAGCAGTAGCCGACAGGGACTTGGAGATACGCAGTATTTT; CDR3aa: CASSSRQGLGDTQYF
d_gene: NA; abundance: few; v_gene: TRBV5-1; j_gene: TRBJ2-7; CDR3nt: TGCGCCAGCAGCCCAGCAGGGTTGGAGGGTTACGAGCAGTACTTC; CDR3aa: CASSPAGLEGYEQYF
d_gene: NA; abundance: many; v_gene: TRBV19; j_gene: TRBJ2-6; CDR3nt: TGTGCCAGTAGCCAAGCCCTGGTAGGGACGGGATCTTCGGGGGCCAACGTCCTGACTTTC; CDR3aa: CASSQALVGTGSSGANVLTF
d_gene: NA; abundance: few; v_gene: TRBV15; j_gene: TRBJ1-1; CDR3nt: TGTGCCACCAGCAGAGATGTAAGGGGCACTGAAGCTTTCTTT; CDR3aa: CATSRDVRGTEAFF
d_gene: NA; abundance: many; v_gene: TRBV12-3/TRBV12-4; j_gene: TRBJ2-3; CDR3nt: TGTGCCTCCGGCCGGCATACGCAGTATTTT; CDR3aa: CASGRHTQYF
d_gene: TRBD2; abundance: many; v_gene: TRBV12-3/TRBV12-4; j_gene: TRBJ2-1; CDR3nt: TGTGCCAGCAGTTTCCTCGGGGGGGCCAATGAGCAGTTCTTC; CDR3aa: CASSFLGGANEQFF
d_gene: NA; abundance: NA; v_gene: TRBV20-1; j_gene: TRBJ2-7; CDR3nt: TGCAGTGCTAGAAGGGGTCCCGAGGGGGGAGGGTGGTACGAGCAGTACTTC; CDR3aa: CSARRGPEGGGWYEQYF
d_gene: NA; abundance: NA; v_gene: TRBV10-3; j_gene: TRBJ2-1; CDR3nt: TGTGCCATCAGCGGGGGGGGACAGGAAGCGTACAATGAGCAGTTCTTC; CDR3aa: CAISGGGQEAYNEQFF
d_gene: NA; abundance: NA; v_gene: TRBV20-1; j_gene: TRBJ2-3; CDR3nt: TGCACCCCATCGGGAGATGGAACAGATACGCAGTATTTT; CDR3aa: CTPSGDGTDTQYF
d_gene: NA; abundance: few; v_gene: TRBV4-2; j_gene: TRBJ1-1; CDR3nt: TGTGCCAGCAGCCAAGATAGGTGGGGGCGAGACACTGAAGCTTTCTTT; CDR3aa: CASSQDRWGRDTEAFF
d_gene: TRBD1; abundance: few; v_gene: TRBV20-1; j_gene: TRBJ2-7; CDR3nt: TGCAGTGCTAGCCAGGGGGCGCGGGACGAGCAGTACTTC; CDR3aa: CSASQGARDEQYF
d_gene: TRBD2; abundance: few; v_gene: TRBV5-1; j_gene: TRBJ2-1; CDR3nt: TGCGCCAGCAGCTCGTTTTTTGGGACTAGCGGGGGAGGTGAGCAGTTCTTC; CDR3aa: CASSSFFGTSGGGEQFF
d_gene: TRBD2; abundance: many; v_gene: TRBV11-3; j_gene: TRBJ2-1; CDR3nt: TGTGCCAGCAGCTCTGGACTAGCCAGTGAGCAGTTCTTC; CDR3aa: CASSSGLASEQFF
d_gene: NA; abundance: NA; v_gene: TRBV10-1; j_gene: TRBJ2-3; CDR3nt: TGCGCCAGCAGTAATTCGGCCCGGGGGAGAGATACGCAGTATTTT; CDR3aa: CASSNSARGRDTQYF